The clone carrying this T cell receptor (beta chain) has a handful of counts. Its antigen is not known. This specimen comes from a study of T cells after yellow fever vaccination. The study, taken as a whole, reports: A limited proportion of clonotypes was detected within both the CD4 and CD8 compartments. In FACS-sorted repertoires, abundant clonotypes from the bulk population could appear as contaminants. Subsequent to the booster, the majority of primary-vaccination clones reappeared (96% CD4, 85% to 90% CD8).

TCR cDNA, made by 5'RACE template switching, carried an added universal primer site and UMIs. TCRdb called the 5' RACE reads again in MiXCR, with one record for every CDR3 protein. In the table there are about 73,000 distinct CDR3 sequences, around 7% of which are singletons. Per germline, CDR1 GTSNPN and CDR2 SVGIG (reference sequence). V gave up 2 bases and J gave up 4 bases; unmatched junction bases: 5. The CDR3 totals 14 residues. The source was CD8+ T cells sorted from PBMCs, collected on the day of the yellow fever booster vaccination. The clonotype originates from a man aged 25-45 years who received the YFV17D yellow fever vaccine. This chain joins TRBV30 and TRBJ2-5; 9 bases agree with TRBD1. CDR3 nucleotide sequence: TGTGCCTGGAGTACGGGACAGGGAGGAGAGACCCAGTACTTC. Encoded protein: CAWSTGQGGETQYF.